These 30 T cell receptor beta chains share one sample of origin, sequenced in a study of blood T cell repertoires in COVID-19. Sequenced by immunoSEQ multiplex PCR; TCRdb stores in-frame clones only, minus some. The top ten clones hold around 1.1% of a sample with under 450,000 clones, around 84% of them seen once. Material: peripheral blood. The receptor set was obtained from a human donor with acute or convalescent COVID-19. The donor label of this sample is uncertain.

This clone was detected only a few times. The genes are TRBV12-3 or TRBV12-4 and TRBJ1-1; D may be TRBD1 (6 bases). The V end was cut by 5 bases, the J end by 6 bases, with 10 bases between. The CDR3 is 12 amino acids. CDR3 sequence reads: CASSPRQAEAFF. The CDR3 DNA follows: TGTGCCAGCAGTCCCCGACAGGCTGAAGCTTTCTTT.

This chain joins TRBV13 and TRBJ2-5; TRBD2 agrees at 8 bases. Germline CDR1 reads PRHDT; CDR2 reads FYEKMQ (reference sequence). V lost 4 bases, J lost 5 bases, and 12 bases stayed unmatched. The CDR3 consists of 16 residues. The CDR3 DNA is TGTGCCAGCAGCTACGGAAACGGGGGGGCTGGGGAGACCCAGTACTTC. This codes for CASSYGNGGAGETQYF.

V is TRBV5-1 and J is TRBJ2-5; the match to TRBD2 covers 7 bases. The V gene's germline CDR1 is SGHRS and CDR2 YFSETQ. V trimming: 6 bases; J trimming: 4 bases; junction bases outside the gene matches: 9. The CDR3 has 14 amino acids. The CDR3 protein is CASTRGEFRETQYF. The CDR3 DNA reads TGCGCCAGCACTCGGGGGGAGTTCAGAGAGACCCAGTACTTC.

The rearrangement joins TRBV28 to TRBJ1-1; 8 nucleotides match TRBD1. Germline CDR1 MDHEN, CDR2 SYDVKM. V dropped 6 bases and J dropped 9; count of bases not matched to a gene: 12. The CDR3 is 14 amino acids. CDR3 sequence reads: CASSIRGTGGKAFF. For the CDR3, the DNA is TGTGCCAGCAGCATCCGGGGAACAGGGGGAAAAGCTTTCTTT.

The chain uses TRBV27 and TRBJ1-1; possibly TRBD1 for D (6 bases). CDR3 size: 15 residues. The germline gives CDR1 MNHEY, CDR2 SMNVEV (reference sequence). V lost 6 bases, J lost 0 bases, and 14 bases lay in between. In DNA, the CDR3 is TGTGCCAGCAGCCTTGGGGACACCGTGAACACTGAAGCTTTCTTT. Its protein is CASSLGDTVNTEAFF.

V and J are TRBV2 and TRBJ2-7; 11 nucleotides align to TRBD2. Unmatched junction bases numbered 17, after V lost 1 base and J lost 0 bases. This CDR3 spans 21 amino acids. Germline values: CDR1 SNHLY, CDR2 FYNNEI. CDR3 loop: CASSEVLTRGTSGKSSYEQYF. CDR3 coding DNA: TGTGCCAGCAGTGAAGTCCTAACTCGAGGGACTAGCGGTAAGAGCTCCTACGAGCAGTACTTC.

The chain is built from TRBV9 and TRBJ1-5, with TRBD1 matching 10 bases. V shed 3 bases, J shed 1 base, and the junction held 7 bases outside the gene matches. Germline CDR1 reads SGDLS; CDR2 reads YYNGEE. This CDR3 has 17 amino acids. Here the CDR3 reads CASSGGQGGLSNQPQHF. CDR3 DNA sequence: TGTGCCAGCAGCGGTGGACAGGGGGGCCTAAGCAATCAGCCCCAGCATTTT.

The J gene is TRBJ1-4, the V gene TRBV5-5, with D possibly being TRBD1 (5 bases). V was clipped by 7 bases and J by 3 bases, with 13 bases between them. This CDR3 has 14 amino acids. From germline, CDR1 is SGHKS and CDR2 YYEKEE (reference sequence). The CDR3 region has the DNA TGTGCCAGCGGGGCCCGTTCGGCTAATGAAAAACTGTTTTTT. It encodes CASGARSANEKLFF.

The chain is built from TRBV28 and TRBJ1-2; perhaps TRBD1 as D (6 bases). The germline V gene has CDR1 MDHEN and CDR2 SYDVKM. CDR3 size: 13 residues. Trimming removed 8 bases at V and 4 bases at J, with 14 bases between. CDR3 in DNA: TGTGCCAGCGGCGTTGGGGGCGTCTATGGCTACACCTTC. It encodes CASGVGGVYGYTF.

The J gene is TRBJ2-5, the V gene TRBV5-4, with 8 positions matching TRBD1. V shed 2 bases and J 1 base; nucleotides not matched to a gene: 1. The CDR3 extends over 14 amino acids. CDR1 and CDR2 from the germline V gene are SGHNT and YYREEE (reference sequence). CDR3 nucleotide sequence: TGTGCCAGCAGCTTTGGACAGGGCCAAGAGACCCAGTACTTC. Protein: CASSFGQGQETQYF.

The CDR3 DNA is TGTGCCAGCTCACCCCCAGGGGCTGGCTACGAGCAGTACTTC. Translated: CASSPPGAGYEQYF. The chain is built from TRBV18 and TRBJ2-7, with TRBD1 as a possible D gene (6 bases). Trimming removed 3 bases at V and 3 bases at J, with 12 bases between. Per the germline V gene, CDR1 is KGHSH and CDR2 is LQKENI. The CDR3 has 14 amino acids.

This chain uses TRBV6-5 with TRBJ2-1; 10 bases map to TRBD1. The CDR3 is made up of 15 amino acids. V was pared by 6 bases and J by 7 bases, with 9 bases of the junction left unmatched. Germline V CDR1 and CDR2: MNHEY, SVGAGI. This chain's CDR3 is CASSHTRDRGNEQFF. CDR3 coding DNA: TGTGCCAGCAGCCACACGCGGGACAGGGGAAATGAGCAGTTCTTC.

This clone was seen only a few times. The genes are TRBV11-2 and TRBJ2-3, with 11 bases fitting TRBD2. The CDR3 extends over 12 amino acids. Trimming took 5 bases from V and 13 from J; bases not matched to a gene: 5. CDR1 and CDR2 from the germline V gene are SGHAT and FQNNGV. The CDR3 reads CASSPTSGRKYF. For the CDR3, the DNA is TGTGCCAGCAGCCCTACTAGCGGGAGAAAGTATTTT.

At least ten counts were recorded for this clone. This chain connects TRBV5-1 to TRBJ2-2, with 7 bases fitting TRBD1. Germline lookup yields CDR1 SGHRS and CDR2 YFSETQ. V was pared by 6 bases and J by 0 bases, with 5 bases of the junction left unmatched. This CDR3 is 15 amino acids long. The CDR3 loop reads CASKRTGANTGELFF. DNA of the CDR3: TGCGCCAGCAAGAGAACAGGGGCGAACACCGGGGAGCTGTTTTTT.

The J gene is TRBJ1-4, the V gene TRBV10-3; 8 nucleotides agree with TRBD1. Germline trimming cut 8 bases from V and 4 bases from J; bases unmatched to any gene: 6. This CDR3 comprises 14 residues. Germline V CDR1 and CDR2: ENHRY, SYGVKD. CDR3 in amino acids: CAISATGGNEKLFF. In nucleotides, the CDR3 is TGTGCCATCTCCGCCACAGGGGGTAATGAAAAACTGTTTTTT.

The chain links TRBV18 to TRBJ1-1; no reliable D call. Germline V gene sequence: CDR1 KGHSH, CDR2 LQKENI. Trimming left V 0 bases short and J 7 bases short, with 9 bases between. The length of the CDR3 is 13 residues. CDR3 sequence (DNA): TGTGCCAGCTCACCACCAGGAGTTGGTGAAGCTTTCTTT. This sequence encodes CASSPPGVGEAFF.

This chain's CDR3 is CASSKAGGFSGNTIYF. CDR3 bases: TGTGCCAGTAGTAAGGCCGGGGGATTCTCTGGAAACACCATATATTTT. The rearrangement uses TRBV19 and TRBJ1-3; a weak D match, TRBD1 (5 bases). The CDR3 spans 16 residues. V lost 4 bases, J lost 0 bases, and 13 bases lay in between. Per germline, CDR1 LNHDA and CDR2 SQIVND (reference sequence).

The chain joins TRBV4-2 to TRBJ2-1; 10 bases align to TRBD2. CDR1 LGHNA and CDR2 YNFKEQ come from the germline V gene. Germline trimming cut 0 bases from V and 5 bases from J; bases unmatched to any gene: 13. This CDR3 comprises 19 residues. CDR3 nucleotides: TGTGCCAGCAGCCAAGATTTCACCCTGCGAGCGGGAGGGAACAATGAGCAGTTCTTC. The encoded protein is CASSQDFTLRAGGNNEQFF.

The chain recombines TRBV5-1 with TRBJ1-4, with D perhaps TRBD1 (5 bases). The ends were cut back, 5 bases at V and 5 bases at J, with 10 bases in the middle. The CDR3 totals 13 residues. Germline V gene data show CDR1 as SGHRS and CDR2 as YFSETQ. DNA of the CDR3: TGCGCCAGCAGGCGGGGCCAGAATGAAAAACTGTTTTTT. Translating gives CASRRGQNEKLFF.

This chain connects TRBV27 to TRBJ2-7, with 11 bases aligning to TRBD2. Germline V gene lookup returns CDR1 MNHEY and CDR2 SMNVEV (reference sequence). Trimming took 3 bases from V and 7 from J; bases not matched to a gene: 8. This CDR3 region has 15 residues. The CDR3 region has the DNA TGTGCCAGCAGTTTCTTACTAGCGGGAGTGGGTGAGCAGTACTTC. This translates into CASSFLLAGVGEQYF.

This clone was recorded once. CDR3 protein: CASSSWQGVPEAFF. The DNA for the CDR3 is TGTGCCAGCAGCTCCTGGCAGGGGGTCCCTGAAGCTTTCTTT. This chain joins TRBV7-9 and TRBJ1-1; 7 nucleotides agree with TRBD1. CDR3 length: 14 residues. Germline CDR1 reads SEHNR; CDR2 reads FQNEAQ (reference sequence). J lost 6 bases, V lost 4 bases, and 8 bases had no gene match.

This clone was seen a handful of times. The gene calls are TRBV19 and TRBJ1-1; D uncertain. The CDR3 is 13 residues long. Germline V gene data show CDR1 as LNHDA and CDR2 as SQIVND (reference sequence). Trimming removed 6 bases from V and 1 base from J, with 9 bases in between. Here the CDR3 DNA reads TGTGCCAGTAGACTGCCGGGGAACACTGAAGCTTTCTTT. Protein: CASRLPGNTEAFF.

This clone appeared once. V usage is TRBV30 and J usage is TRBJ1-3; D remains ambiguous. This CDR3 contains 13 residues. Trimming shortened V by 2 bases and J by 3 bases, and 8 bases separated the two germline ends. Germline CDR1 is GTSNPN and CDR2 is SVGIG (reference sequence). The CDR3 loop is CAWSFNNGNTIYF. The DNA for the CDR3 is TGTGCCTGGAGTTTCAACAATGGAAACACCATATATTTT.

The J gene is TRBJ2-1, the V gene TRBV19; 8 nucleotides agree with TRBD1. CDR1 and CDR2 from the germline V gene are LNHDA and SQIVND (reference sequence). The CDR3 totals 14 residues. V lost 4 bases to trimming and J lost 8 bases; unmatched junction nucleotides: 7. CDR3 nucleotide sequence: TGTGCCAGTAGTAGACAGGGGCGCAGCGATGAGCAGTTCTTC. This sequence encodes CASSRQGRSDEQFF.

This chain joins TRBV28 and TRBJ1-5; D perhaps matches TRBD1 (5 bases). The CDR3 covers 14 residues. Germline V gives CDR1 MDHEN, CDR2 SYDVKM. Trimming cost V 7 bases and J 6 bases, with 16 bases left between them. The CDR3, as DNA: TGTGCCAGCACCTTGGGGGGGGTAGGTCAGCCCCAGCATTTT. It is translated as CASTLGGVGQPQHF.

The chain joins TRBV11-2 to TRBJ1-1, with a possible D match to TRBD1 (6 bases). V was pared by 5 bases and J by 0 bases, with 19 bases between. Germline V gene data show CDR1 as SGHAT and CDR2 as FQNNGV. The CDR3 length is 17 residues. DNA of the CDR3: TGTGCCAGCAGCGGCTTTGGGGGCTTACCGATGAACACTGAAGCTTTCTTT. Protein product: CASSGFGGLPMNTEAFF.

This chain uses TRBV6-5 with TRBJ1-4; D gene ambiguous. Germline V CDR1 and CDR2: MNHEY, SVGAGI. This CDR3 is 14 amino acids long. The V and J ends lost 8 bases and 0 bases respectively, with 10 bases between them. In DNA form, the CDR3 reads TGTGCCAGCTCCCAGTGGCCAACTAATGAAAAACTGTTTTTT. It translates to CASSQWPTNEKLFF.

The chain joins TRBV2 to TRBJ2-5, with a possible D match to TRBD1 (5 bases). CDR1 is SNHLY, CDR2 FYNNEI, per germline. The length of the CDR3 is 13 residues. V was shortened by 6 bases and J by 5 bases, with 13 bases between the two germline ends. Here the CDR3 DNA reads TGTGCCAGCAGCGAAAATAAGGGGGAGACCCAGTACTTC. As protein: CASSENKGETQYF. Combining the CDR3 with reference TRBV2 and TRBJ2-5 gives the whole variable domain EPEVTQTPSHQVTQMGQEVILRCVPISNHLYFYWYRQILGQKVEFLVSFYNNEISEKSEIFDDQFSVERPDGSNFTLKIRSTKLEDSAMYFCASSENKGETQYFGPGTRLLVL.

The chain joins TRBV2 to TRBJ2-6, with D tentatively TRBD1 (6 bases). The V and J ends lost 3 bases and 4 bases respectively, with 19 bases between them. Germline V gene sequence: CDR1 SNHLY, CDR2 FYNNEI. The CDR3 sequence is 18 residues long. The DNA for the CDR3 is TGTGCCAGCAGTGACCCCGGGACACCCCGGGAAGGGGCCAACGTCCTGACTTTC. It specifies CASSDPGTPREGANVLTF.

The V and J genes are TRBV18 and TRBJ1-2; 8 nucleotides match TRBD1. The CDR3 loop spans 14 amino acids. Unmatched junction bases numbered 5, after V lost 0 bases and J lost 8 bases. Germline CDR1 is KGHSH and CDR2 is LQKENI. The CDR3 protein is CASSPPDRVGGYTF. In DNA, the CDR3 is TGTGCCAGCTCACCACCGGACAGGGTCGGAGGCTACACCTTC. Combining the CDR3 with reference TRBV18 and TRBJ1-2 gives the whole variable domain NAGVMQNPRHLVRRRGQEARLRCSPMKGHSHVYWYRQLPEEGLKFMVYLQKENIIDESGMPKERFSAEFPKEGPSILRIQQVVRGDSAAYFCASSPPDRVGGYTFGSGTRLTVV.